The rows below give T cell receptor beta chains drawn from one sample of a study of T cell repertoires in cytomegalovirus infection. MiXCR, run by TCRdb on the reads, gives a single entry per CDR3 protein. The repertoire includes about 150,000 distinct CDR3 sequences, about a quarter of them detected once, and roughly 9.7% sits in the top ten. Sample: PBMCs. These receptors came from a human donor in good health (CMV status not recorded). Some clones in this sample may be carry-over from other donors' samples. CDR3s include the opening cysteine and the closing phenylalanine or tryptophan. The D gene is left open where the match is weak. The size field is filled for only some rows; it gives once, few, many or a size class.

v_call	j_call	d_call	clone_size	cdr3_length	cdr3_nt	cdr3_aa
TRBV7-9	TRBJ2-5	-	many	14	TGTGCCAGCAGCTTAGGTACTAGTCCCGAGACCCAGTACTTC	CASSLGTSPETQYF
TRBV20-1	TRBJ1-1	-	-	11	TGCAGTGCTATGGAGGACACTGAAGCTTTCTTT	CSAMEDTEAFF
TRBV6-5	TRBJ2-7	TRBD1	-	18	TGTGCCAGCAGTTACGGGCCAGGGGGCGACGACGGAACATACGAGCAGTACTTC	CASSYGPGGDDGTYEQYF
TRBV20-1	TRBJ2-1	TRBD2	-	16	TGCAGTGCTATACTAGCGGGGGGGCAACTCGACAATGAGCAGTTCTTC	CSAILAGGQLDNEQFF
TRBV12-3/TRBV12-4	TRBJ2-3	-	many	15	TGTGCCAGCAGCCAGGGACTTTCTAGCACAGATACGCAGTATTTT	CASSQGLSSTDTQYF
TRBV5-6	TRBJ2-5	TRBD2	many	13	TGTGCCAGCAGCCTAGCGGGACGCGAGACCCAGTACTTC	CASSLAGRETQYF
TRBV2	TRBJ1-6	-	-	14	TGTGCCAGCAGTTCGGGGGCGGGAAATTTCCCCCTCCACTTT	CASSSGAGNFPLHF
TRBV15	TRBJ1-5	-	few	13	TGTGCCACCGCAGTGAATAGCAATCAGCCCCAGCATTTT	CATAVNSNQPQHF
TRBV28	TRBJ2-7	-	few	13	TGTGCCAGCAGCCCCCTATCCCGGGACTCGCCGTACTTC	CASSPLSRDSPYF
TRBV27	TRBJ2-2	-	few	13	TGTGCCAGCAGTTTACATTACACCGGGGAGCTGTTTTTT	CASSLHYTGELFF